The clone carrying this T cell receptor (beta chain) was recorded at least ten times. Its antigen remains unidentified. TCRdb reanalysed the 5' RACE reads using MiXCR and keeps one entry per CDR3 protein. The sample holds around 120,000 distinct CDR3 sequences, about 24% seen once. The CDR3 contains 13 residues. V lost 5 bases, J lost 2 bases, and 7 bases lay in between. Germline assignment: CDR1 SGHAT and CDR2 FQNNGV. The source of the sample is a study of CD8 T cells in ankylosing spondylitis. Study-level results: The authors reported significant enrichment of disease-linked clones in matched ankylosing spondylitis synovial fluid.

The sample was synovial fluid, either unsorted or a sorted T cell fraction (not recorded which). This sequence joins TRBV11-2 and TRBJ1-3; D remains ambiguous. This sequence originates from a male donor with ankylosing spondylitis. The CDR3 region is CASSPNPGNTIYF. The DNA of the CDR3 is TGTGCCAGCAGCCCCAACCCTGGAAACACCATATATTTT.